This T cell receptor beta chain was found in a study of blood T cell repertoires in COVID-19. Study-wide background: The United States, Italy and Spain supplied acute and convalescent COVID-19 samples. Sample material is recorded as cDNA or gDNA derived from T cells, B-cell-depleted T cells, or PBMCs.

Per the original methods: Estimation of nucleated cell counts was performed using reference gene primer amplification. Using immunoSEQ multiplex PCR, the repertoire was profiled, and TCRdb retains in-frame clones only, with some absent. D and trimming were read from the DNA, whereas the V and J calls and clone size are those reported in that table. The repertoire holds approximately 300,000 clones, approximately 86% seen once, with more than 2% in the top ten. The receptor's source is a man between 18 and 35 years old with active or convalescent COVID-19. Material: peripheral blood.

The chain's CDR3 is CATYPRAVVFTEAFF. The DNA of the CDR3 is TGTGCCACCTACCCCCGTGCCGTGGTGTTCACTGAAGCTTTCTTT. The V gene is TRBV27, the J gene TRBJ1-1; D uncertain. The V and J ends lost 10 bases and 4 bases respectively, with 22 bases between them. Germline-derived CDR1 and CDR2 are MNHEY and SMNVEV (reference sequence). This CDR3 spans 15 amino acids.